Listed below are T cell receptor beta chains from one sample, sequenced in a study of cytomegalovirus exposure and HLA in healthy donors. Clones were read by immunoSEQ multiplex PCR, and TCRdb kept only the in-frame ones, dropping some. Of about 110,000 clones in the sample, approximately 76% were seen once. Sequenced: PBMCs. These receptors were collected from a man aged 40-49 years in good health and CMV-seronegative. Both conserved end residues are part of each CDR3. Each record gives: J gene, V gene, D gene, clone size, CDR3 DNA, CDR3 protein. D genes are given only for firm matches. The listing skips clone size in some rows; elsewhere it reads once, few, many or a size class.

TRBJ1-5,TRBV7-9,-,-,TGTGCCAGCAGCCGGGACAATCAGCCCCAGCATTTT,CASSRDNQPQHF
TRBJ2-7,TRBV18,TRBD2,few,TGTGCCAGCCAGAAGCGGGATTCCTACGAGCAGTACTTC,CASQKRDSYEQYF
TRBJ2-7,TRBV7-2,-,-,TGTGCCAGCAGCTCCGGGATCCACTCCTACGAGCAGTACTTC,CASSSGIHSYEQYF
TRBJ2-3,TRBV7-2,-,once,TGTGCCAGCAGCTTAGACAGGATTGGAACAGATACGCAGTATTTT,CASSLDRIGTDTQYF
TRBJ1-6,TRBV5-3,TRBD1,-,TGTGCCAGAAGCCCACCCACAGGGGCTAGGAATTCACCCCTCCACTTT,CARSPPTGARNSPLHF
TRBJ1-5,TRBV4-1,-,-,TGCGCCAGCAGCCATCTGGACGGATCCGGGGGGCAGCCCCAGCATTTT,CASSHLDGSGGQPQHF
TRBJ1-6,TRBV4-2,-,-,TGTGCCAGCAGCCAAGATGTGTACGGACATGGTTCACCCCTCCACTTT,CASSQDVYGHGSPLHF
TRBJ1-1,TRBV19,-,few,TGTGCCAGTAGTATGACAGAGAACACTGAAGCTTTCTTT,CASSMTENTEAFF
TRBJ1-5,TRBV30,TRBD1,-,TGTGCCTGGGCACAGGGGTGGCCTAAGATCGGTCAGCCCCAGCATTTT,CAWAQGWPKIGQPQHF
TRBJ1-2,TRBV14,-,-,TGTGCCAGCAGCCGAGGCGTCAATAACTATGGCTACACCTTC,CASSRGVNNYGYTF
TRBJ1-6,TRBV6-1,TRBD1,-,TGTGCCAGCGGGACTGGACAGGGGTATTCACCCCTCCACTTT,CASGTGQGYSPLHF
TRBJ2-1,TRBV5-6,TRBD1,few,TGTGCCAGCAGTCCCGGGACAGGGGTACGTGAGCAGTTCTTC,CASSPGTGVREQFF
TRBJ2-1,TRBV4-3,TRBD2,-,TGCGCCAGCAGCCAAGATTTCGCGGGGGCCTACAATGAGCAGTTCTTC,CASSQDFAGAYNEQFF
TRBJ1-5,TRBV6-5,-,-,TGTGCCAGCAGTTCAGGGGATCAGCCCCAGCATTTT,CASSSGDQPQHF
TRBJ2-3,TRBV6-4,TRBD2,-,TGTGCCAGCAGTGACGCGGCGGGGGGGACAGATACGCAGTATTTT,CASSDAAGGTDTQYF
TRBJ1-1,TRBV4-3,-,-,TGCGCCAGCAGCCAAAGGGGGACAAATAGGACTGAAGCTTTCTTT,CASSQRGTNRTEAFF
TRBJ1-1,TRBV5-1,-,-,TGCGCCAGCAGCTTGGGGTCGGGGAACAGTCTCGAAGCTTTCTTT,CASSLGSGNSLEAFF
TRBJ2-1,TRBV5-6,-,-,TGTGCCAGCAGCGCCATAGGGGGCAATGAGCAGTTCTTC,CASSAIGGNEQFF
TRBJ1-2,TRBV7-9,TRBD1,-,TGTGCCAGCAGCCCGACAGGGGATTATGGCTACACCTTC,CASSPTGDYGYTF
TRBJ2-2,TRBV27,-,-,TGTGCCAGCAGTTTATTCTATGGAGGGCTGGACACCGGGGAGCTGTTTTTT,CASSLFYGGLDTGELFF
TRBJ2-1,TRBV6-5,TRBD1,few,TGTGCCAGCAGCCCCGGGACAGGGGCTTACAATGAGCAGTTCTTC,CASSPGTGAYNEQFF
TRBJ2-7,TRBV7-8,-,-,TGTGCCAGCAGCTTAGTTTATCGGGGAGGCTCCTACGAGCAGTACTTC,CASSLVYRGGSYEQYF
TRBJ2-7,TRBV6-4,-,-,TGTGCCAGCAGGATAGAGGAGGGGTCAAGCTCCTACGAGCAGTACTTC,CASRIEEGSSSYEQYF
TRBJ2-7,TRBV30,-,-,TGTGCCTGGAAAAAAGGGTCGGGGAACTACGAGCAGTACTTC,CAWKKGSGNYEQYF
TRBJ2-3,TRBV5-1,TRBD2,few,TGCGCCAGCAGCAGGACTAGCGGGGCATCCACAGATACGCAGTATTTT,CASSRTSGASTDTQYF
TRBJ1-5,TRBV11-2,-,-,TGTGCCAGCAGCGCGGGGGAGGGAGGGCAGCCCCAGCATTTT,CASSAGEGGQPQHF
TRBJ2-1,TRBV6-5,TRBD2,-,TGTGCCAGCACCGGGGGGAGCTCCTACAATGAGCAGTTCTTC,CASTGGSSYNEQFF
TRBJ2-7,TRBV7-9,TRBD2,-,TGTGCCAGCAGCTTAGGGGGGGGGAGTGATTCCTACGAGCAGTACTTC,CASSLGGGSDSYEQYF
TRBJ1-5,TRBV7-8,-,few,TGTGCCAGCAGCCTGGGGGGGGTAGTGAGCAATCAGCCCCAGCATTTT,CASSLGGVVSNQPQHF